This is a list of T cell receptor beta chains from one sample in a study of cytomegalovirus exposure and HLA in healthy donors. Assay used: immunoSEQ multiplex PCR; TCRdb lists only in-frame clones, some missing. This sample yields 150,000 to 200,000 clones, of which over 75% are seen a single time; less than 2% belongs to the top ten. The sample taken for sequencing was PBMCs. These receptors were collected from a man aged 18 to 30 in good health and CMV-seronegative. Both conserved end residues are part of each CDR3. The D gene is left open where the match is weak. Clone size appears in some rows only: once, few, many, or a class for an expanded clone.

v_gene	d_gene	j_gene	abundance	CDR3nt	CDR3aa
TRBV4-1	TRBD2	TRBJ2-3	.	TGCGCCAGCAGCCAAGTATCGCGGCCCTGGACTAGCACGAACACAGATACGCAGTATTTT	CASSQVSRPWTSTNTDTQYF
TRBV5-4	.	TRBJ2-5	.	TGTGCCAGCAGCTTGGGGGGGCGCCAAGAGACCCAGTACTTC	CASSLGGRQETQYF
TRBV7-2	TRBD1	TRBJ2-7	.	TGTGCCAGCAGCCAGACAGGGCGGGAGCAGTACTTC	CASSQTGREQYF
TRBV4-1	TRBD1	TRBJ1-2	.	TGCGCCAGCAGCTTGGACAGGGGCCCCTATGGCTACACCTTC	CASSLDRGPYGYTF
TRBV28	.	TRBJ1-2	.	TGTGCCAGCAGCTGGGCGGCAGGGAATGGCTACACCTTC	CASSWAAGNGYTF
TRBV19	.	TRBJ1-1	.	TGTGCCAGTGGTTACACCGTTGAAGCTTTCTTT	CASGYTVEAFF
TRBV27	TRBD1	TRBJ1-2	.	TGTGCCAGCAGTCCCACAGGGGCATATGGCTACACCTTC	CASSPTGAYGYTF
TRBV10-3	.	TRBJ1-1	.	TGTGCCATCAGCCCGACAGAGAACACTGAAGCTTTCTTT	CAISPTENTEAFF
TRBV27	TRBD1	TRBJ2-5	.	TGTGCCAGCAGTAGGTACTACGGACAGGGTGGAGGAGAGACCCAGTACTTC	CASSRYYGQGGGETQYF
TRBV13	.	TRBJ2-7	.	TGTGCCAGCAGCTTAGGGAGGGCCTCCTACGAGCAGTACTTC	CASSLGRASYEQYF
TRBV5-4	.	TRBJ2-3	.	TGTGCCAGCAGCTTGGGTTCTCTAGGGGCAGATACGCAGTATTTT	CASSLGSLGADTQYF
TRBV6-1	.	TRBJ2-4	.	TGTGCCAGCAGTATGGCAGGGGTGGCCAAAAACATTCAGTACTTC	CASSMAGVAKNIQYF
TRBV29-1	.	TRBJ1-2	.	TGCAGCGTTGAAGATCAAGCCCCCTATGGCTACACCTTC	CSVEDQAPYGYTF
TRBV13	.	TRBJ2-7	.	TGTGCCAGCAGGAGGGCGGGTATCTACGAGCAGTACTTC	CASRRAGIYEQYF
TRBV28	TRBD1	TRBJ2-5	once	TGTGCCAGCAGGCCGGACAGGGGGTCCGAGACCCAGTACTTC	CASRPDRGSETQYF
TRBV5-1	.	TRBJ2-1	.	TGCGCCAGCAGCAGCACAGGGTTCTCCTACAATGAGCAGTTCTTC	CASSSTGFSYNEQFF
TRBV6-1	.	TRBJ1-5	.	TGTGCCAGCAGTGAAGGAGGGACTCCCCAGCATTTT	CASSEGGTPQHF
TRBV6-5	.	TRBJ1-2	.	TGTGCCAGCAGTTACGACCGTCGGGGATATGGCTACACCTTC	CASSYDRRGYGYTF
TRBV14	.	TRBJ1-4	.	TGTGCCGACAGGACCCCGGGTAATGAAAAACTGTTTTTT	CADRTPGNEKLFF
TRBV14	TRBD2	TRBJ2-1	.	TGTGCCAGCAGCCAAGATTTAGCGGGCCCCAATGAGCAGTTCTTC	CASSQDLAGPNEQFF
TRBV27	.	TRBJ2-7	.	TGTGCCAGCAGTTTACAGGGTCCCATCGAGCAGTACTTC	CASSLQGPIEQYF
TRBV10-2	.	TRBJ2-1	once	TGCGCCAGCAGTGTCCCGGGACTGTACAATGAGCAGTTCTTC	CASSVPGLYNEQFF
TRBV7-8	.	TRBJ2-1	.	TGTGCCAGCAGCTTAGTAACTCTATACGACAATGAGCAGTTCTTC	CASSLVTLYDNEQFF
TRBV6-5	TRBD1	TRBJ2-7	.	TGTGCCAGCAGACTCGGGACAGGGGCCGGGCAGTACTTC	CASRLGTGAGQYF
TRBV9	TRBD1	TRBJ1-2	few	TGTGCCAGCAGCGTAGCAGGGGGCGCGGGTGGCTACACCTTC	CASSVAGGAGGYTF
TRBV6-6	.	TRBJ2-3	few	TGTGCCAGCAGTTACTCAGCGTCCCGCGGAGATACGCAGTATTTT	CASSYSASRGDTQYF
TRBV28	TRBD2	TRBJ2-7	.	TGTGCCAGCAGCAGACTAGCGGGGTCCTACGAGCAGTACTTC	CASSRLAGSYEQYF
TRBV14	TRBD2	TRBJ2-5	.	TGTGCCAGCCAGGGATCGGGGGGGCAAGAGACCCAGTACTTC	CASQGSGGQETQYF
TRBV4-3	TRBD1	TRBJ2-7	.	TGCGCCAGCAGCCAAGTTCCGGGACAGGGGTCCTACGAGCAGTACTTC	CASSQVPGQGSYEQYF
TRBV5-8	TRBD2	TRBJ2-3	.	TGTGCCAGCAGCCAAGCGGGAGGCGAGGCAGATACGCAGTATTTT	CASSQAGGEADTQYF
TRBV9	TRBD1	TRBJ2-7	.	TGTGCCAGCAGCGAAGCGGGACAGGGTGATTACGAGCAGTACTTC	CASSEAGQGDYEQYF
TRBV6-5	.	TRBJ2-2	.	TGTGCCAGCAGTTACTCCGACACGTTCACCGGGGAGCTGTTTTTT	CASSYSDTFTGELFF
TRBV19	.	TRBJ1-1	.	TGTGCCAGTAACTGGAGGGACACTGAAGCTTTCTTT	CASNWRDTEAFF
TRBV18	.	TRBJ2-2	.	TGTGCCAGCTCACTTTTGGAGAGCACCGGGGAGCTGTTTTTT	CASSLLESTGELFF
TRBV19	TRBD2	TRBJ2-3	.	TGTGCCAGTAGTATAGGCGGACTAGCGGGGAGCACAGATACGCAGTATTTT	CASSIGGLAGSTDTQYF
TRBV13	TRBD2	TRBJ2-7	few	TGTGCCAGCAGCCTCAGCGGGGCTGGATACTACGAGCAGTACTTC	CASSLSGAGYYEQYF
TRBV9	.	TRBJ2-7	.	TGTGCCAGCAGCGTCGGAGGTATCGGTTTGGACTACGAGCAGTACTTC	CASSVGGIGLDYEQYF
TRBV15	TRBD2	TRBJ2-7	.	TGTGCCACCAGCAGAGATCATGCGGGGGTCTACGAGCAGTACTTC	CATSRDHAGVYEQYF
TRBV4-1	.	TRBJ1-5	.	TGCGCCAGCAGCCCGGGGTCGTACAATCAGCCCCAGCATTTT	CASSPGSYNQPQHF
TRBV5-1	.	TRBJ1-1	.	TGCGCCAGCAGCTTGGCGAGTCAGGGGATCACTGAAGCTTTCTTT	CASSLASQGITEAFF
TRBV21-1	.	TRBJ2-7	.	TGTGCCAGCGGTCCCAGGGCGCTCTTAGACGAGCAGTACTTC	CASGPRALLDEQYF
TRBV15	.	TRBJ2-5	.	TGTGCCACCAGCAGAGTGGCAGGTATACAAGAGACCCAGTACTTC	CATSRVAGIQETQYF
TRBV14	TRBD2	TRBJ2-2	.	TGTGCCAGCAGCCAAGGACTAGCGCGGAACACCGGGGAGCTGTTTTTT	CASSQGLARNTGELFF
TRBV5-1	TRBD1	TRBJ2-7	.	TGCGCCAGCAGCACCCACCGGGACAGGGGCTACGAGCAGTACTTC	CASSTHRDRGYEQYF
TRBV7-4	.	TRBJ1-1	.	TGTGCCAGCAGCTTAGGAGGAGCAAGGTTGAACACTGAAGCTTTCTTT	CASSLGGARLNTEAFF
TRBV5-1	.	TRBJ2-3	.	TGCGCCAGCAGCTTGGGAGTAGCGGTAGATACGCAGTATTTT	CASSLGVAVDTQYF
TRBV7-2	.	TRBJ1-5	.	TGTGCCAGCAGCTTAGCGTCGGGGGGCAATCAGCCCCAGCATTTT	CASSLASGGNQPQHF
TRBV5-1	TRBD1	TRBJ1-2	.	TGCGCCAGCAGCGAAGGACAGGGCGGCTATGGCTACACCTTC	CASSEGQGGYGYTF
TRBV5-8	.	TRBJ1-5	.	TGTGCCAGCGGAAGCAGGCAATATCAGCCCCAGCATTTT	CASGSRQYQPQHF
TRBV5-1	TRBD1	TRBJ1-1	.	TGCGCCAGCAGCTACGGGACAGGGCCTGAAGCTTTCTTT	CASSYGTGPEAFF
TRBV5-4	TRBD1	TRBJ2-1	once	TGTGCCAGCAGCCCTCGACAGGGGAATGAGCAGTTCTTC	CASSPRQGNEQFF
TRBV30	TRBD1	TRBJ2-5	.	TGTGCCTGGAGCAAGGGACAGCAAGAGACCCAGTACTTC	CAWSKGQQETQYF
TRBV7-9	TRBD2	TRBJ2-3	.	TGTTCCAGCAGCTCGGACATCGGGGGGGCCGATACGCAGTATTTT	CSSSSDIGGADTQYF
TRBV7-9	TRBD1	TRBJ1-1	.	TGTTCCAGCAGCACGCGACAGGGGTTGAACACTGAAGCTTTCTTT	CSSSTRQGLNTEAFF